The present TCR beta chain was sequenced within a study of T cell responses to AZD1222 COVID-19 vaccine. TCRdb's copy holds only in-frame clones and misses some; the assay was immunoSEQ multiplex PCR. The sample includes roughly 70,000 clones, more than 75% of them seen just once. Trimming at V came to 5 bases and at J to 17 bases, leaving 14 bases not matched to a gene. The CDR3 runs to 13 residues. V is TRBV12-3 or TRBV12-4 and J is TRBJ2-2; TRBD2 aligns across 7 bases. The receptor's source is an adult who received the MenACWY meningococcal vaccine as a control. The input for sequencing was peripheral blood, taken 28 days after the second dose of the MenACWY control vaccine. CDR3 nucleotide sequence: TGTGCCAGCAGTCCAGCGGGGACTTATAGCCCCTTTTTT. Translating gives CASSPAGTYSPFF.